The clone carrying this T cell receptor (beta chain) occurred a few times. Trimming took off 1 base at V and 1 base at J, with 4 bases between the two ends. Germline V gene lookup returns CDR1 KGHSH and CDR2 LQKENI. The CDR3 is 13 amino acids. The method was immunoSEQ multiplex PCR; TCRdb's version includes in-frame clones alone and lacks a portion of them. The sample includes about 560,000 clones, around 81% of them seen just once. The source of the sample is a study of shared clonotypes between healthy human individuals. Input material: PBMCs. The sequence was obtained from a woman aged 40 to 49 in good health. Some clones in this sample may be carry-over from other donors' samples. This rearrangement joins TRBV18 to TRBJ1-1; D is uncertain. CDR3 nucleotide sequence: TGTGCCAGCTCACCACTGGGGAACACTGAAGCTTTCTTT. Protein: CASSPLGNTEAFF.